Listed here are 25 T cell receptor beta chains from one sample, sequenced in a study of cytomegalovirus exposure and HLA in healthy donors. Repertoires were generated with immunoSEQ multiplex PCR, while TCRdb's copy carries only in-frame clones and drops some. The sample lists about 170,000 clones, 89% seen once, with around 3.8% in the top ten. The sample comprised PBMCs. These receptor sequences come from a man aged 18 to 30 in good health and CMV-seropositive.

This rearrangement joins TRBV6-1 to TRBJ2-1, with D tentatively TRBD2 (5 bases). The V end was cut by 1 base, the J end by 3 bases, with 13 bases between. The germline CDR1 and CDR2 sequences are MNHNS and SASEGT. This CDR3 is 16 amino acids long. The CDR3 protein is CASSEEISAYYNEQFF. CDR3 nucleotide sequence: TGTGCCAGCAGTGAAGAAATTAGCGCCTACTACAATGAGCAGTTCTTC.

The chain is built from TRBV9 and TRBJ2-1, with D possibly matching TRBD2 (6 bases). Germline V gene sequence: CDR1 SGDLS, CDR2 YYNGEE. The CDR3 runs to 16 residues. The ends were cut back, 1 base at V and 5 bases at J, with 16 bases in the middle. This CDR3 reads CASSVTFGRNHNEQFF. DNA for the CDR3: TGTGCCAGCAGCGTAACTTTCGGGAGAAACCACAATGAGCAGTTCTTC.

The rearrangement uses TRBV19 and TRBJ2-1, with D perhaps TRBD2 (6 bases). Germline CDR1 and CDR2: LNHDA and SQIVND (reference sequence). Trimming removed 1 base from V and 2 bases from J, with 9 bases in between. There are 15 residues in the CDR3. The CDR3 region is CASSIAWEAYNEQFF. CDR3 coding DNA: TGTGCCAGTAGTATAGCGTGGGAGGCCTACAATGAGCAGTTCTTC.

This chain joins TRBV11-3 and TRBJ2-5; D is possibly TRBD1 (6 bases). The CDR3 spans 15 residues. The V end was cut by 5 bases, the J end by 3 bases, with 16 bases between. CDR1 and CDR2 (germline): SGHNT, YENEEA. The CDR3 bases are TGTGCCAGCAGCCATCATGACAGGCCCGAAGAGACCCAGTACTTC. Translated, it gives CASSHHDRPEETQYF.

The genes are TRBV28 and TRBJ1-4; TRBD1 matches 8 bases. With V trimmed by 10 bases and J by 8 bases, 9 bases remained unmatched. The CDR3 runs to 13 residues. In germline, CDR1 is MDHEN, CDR2 SYDVKM. In nucleotides, the CDR3 is TGTGCCACAGAGACAGGGGCCAAGGAAAAACTGTTTTTT. Protein product: CATETGAKEKLFF. The full variable domain, with the rest looked up from reference TRBV28 and TRBJ1-4, is DVKVTQSSRYLVKRTGEKVFLECVQDMDHENMFWYRQDPGLGLRLIYFSYDVKMKEKGDIPEGYSVSREKKERFSLILESASTNQTSMYLCATETGAKEKLFFGSGTQLSVL.

This clone was observed a single time. The chain uses TRBV5-1 and TRBJ1-2; 9 bases agree with TRBD1. The CDR3 extends over 15 amino acids. Trimming took 0 bases from V and 6 from J; bases not matched to a gene: 6. Germline assignment: CDR1 SGHRS and CDR2 YFSETQ. As DNA, the CDR3 is TGCGCCAGCAGCTTGGAAGGGACAGGGCTCAATGGCTACACCTTC. Translation gives CASSLEGTGLNGYTF.

The V gene is TRBV5-1, the J gene TRBJ2-7; no firm D call. Germline lookup yields CDR1 SGHRS and CDR2 YFSETQ. The CDR3 is made up of 14 amino acids. V lost 0 bases and J 3 bases, leaving 10 bases between the germline ends. The CDR3 spells CASSLDRGLYEQYF. The DNA of the CDR3 is TGCGCCAGCAGCTTGGACCGCGGCCTCTACGAGCAGTACTTC.

This clone was detected a few times. The chain has TRBV5-6 and TRBJ2-6; 8 nucleotides align to TRBD2. J lost 0 bases, V lost 4 bases, and 3 bases had no gene match. The germline V gene encodes CDR1 SGHDT and CDR2 YYEEEE. This CDR3 comprises 16 residues. The DNA for the CDR3 is TGTGCCAGCAGCCGAGGACTAGCCTCTGGGGCCAACGTCCTGACTTTC. Translation gives CASSRGLASGANVLTF.

The chain combines TRBV6-1 with TRBJ1-5, with 7 positions matching TRBD1. The junction had 6 bases not matched to a gene; V was cut back by 3 bases and J by 1 base. From germline, CDR1 is MNHNS and CDR2 SASEGT. The CDR3 is made up of 16 amino acids. The CDR3 region is CASSDFGTASNQPQHF. CDR3 bases: TGTGCCAGCAGTGATTTCGGGACAGCAAGCAATCAGCCCCAGCATTTT.

The chain has TRBV7-9 and TRBJ2-2; 10 nucleotides align to TRBD1. J was trimmed by 3 bases and V by 5 bases; bases with no gene match: 3. Germline V gives CDR1 SEHNR, CDR2 FQNEAQ (reference sequence). The length of the CDR3 is 15 residues. As DNA, the CDR3 is TGTGCCAGCAGCCCGGGACAGGGGTACACCGGGGAGCTGTTTTTT. Translation gives CASSPGQGYTGELFF.

This sequence joins TRBV5-1 and TRBJ2-1, with 7 bases lining up with TRBD2. CDR1 is SGHRS and CDR2 is YFSETQ in the germline V gene. The CDR3 loop spans 14 amino acids. J was trimmed by 5 bases and V by 2 bases; bases with no gene match: 4. The CDR3 DNA follows: TGCGCCAGCAGCTTCGGGGGGATGAACAATGAGCAGTTCTTC. As protein: CASSFGGMNNEQFF.

V usage is TRBV7-9 and J usage is TRBJ1-4; the match to TRBD1 covers 9 bases. J lost 7 bases, V lost 2 bases, and 5 bases had no gene match. The CDR3 spans 15 residues. Germline CDR1 reads SEHNR; CDR2 reads FQNEAQ (reference sequence). CDR3 loop: CASSLLQGAGEKLFF. In nucleotides, the CDR3 is TGTGCCAGCAGCTTACTACAGGGGGCGGGTGAAAAACTGTTTTTT.

The V gene is TRBV19, the J gene TRBJ2-2; 7 nucleotides agree with TRBD1. This CDR3 is 19 amino acids long. J was trimmed by 5 bases and V by 4 bases; bases with no gene match: 19. Germline V CDR1 and CDR2: LNHDA, SQIVND (reference sequence). The CDR3 sequence: CASSNRIRQGRIGTGELFF. The CDR3 DNA is TGTGCCAGTAGTAATAGGATTCGACAGGGACGTATAGGGACCGGGGAGCTGTTTTTT.

The rearrangement uses TRBV6-5 and TRBJ1-1; 8 bases map to TRBD1. CDR1 is MNHEY, CDR2 SVGAGI, per germline. V shed 8 bases and J 1 base; nucleotides not matched to a gene: 3. The length of the CDR3 is 13 residues. In nucleotides, the CDR3 is TGTGCCAGCGGACAGGGCACGAACACTGAAGCTTTCTTT. This gives the protein CASGQGTNTEAFF.

The chain joins TRBV27 to TRBJ2-1, with TRBD1 identical over 10 bases. The CDR3 totals 16 residues. Germline CDR1 MNHEY, CDR2 SMNVEV (reference sequence). V was clipped by 8 bases and J by 5 bases; unmatched bases: 12. The CDR3 DNA follows: TGTGCCAGCGCCCCTTATACCGGGACAGGGGACAATGAGCAGTTCTTC. Its protein product is CASAPYTGTGDNEQFF.

The V call is TRBV6-5, the J call TRBJ1-1; D is uncertain. The CDR3 covers 13 residues. Trimming pared 5 bases from V and 5 bases from J, leaving 12 bases between. Germline V CDR1 and CDR2: MNHEY, SVGAGI. The CDR3 DNA sequence: TGTGCCAGCAGTAGAGGATTTGGAACTGAAGCTTTCTTT. This encodes CASSRGFGTEAFF.

The table lists this clone with a few counts. The J gene is TRBJ1-5, the V gene TRBV2; D is perhaps TRBD1 (5 bases). Germline V gives CDR1 SNHLY, CDR2 FYNNEI. The CDR3 runs to 14 residues. With 4 bases removed from V and 4 bases from J, the gap between germline ends came to 11 bases. The CDR3 sequence: CASSGTGENQPQHF. CDR3 DNA sequence: TGTGCCAGCAGTGGAACAGGAGAAAATCAGCCCCAGCATTTT.

This chain links TRBV5-4 with TRBJ1-1; D not resolved. There are 16 residues in the CDR3. The V gene lost 0 bases and the J gene lost 3 bases, with 15 bases spanning the gap. Per germline, CDR1 SGHNT and CDR2 YYREEE (reference sequence). CDR3 DNA: TGTGCCAGCAGCTTGGAAGTCGGCGGAGTACACACTGAAGCTTTCTTT. It is translated as CASSLEVGGVHTEAFF.

The J gene is TRBJ1-2, the V gene TRBV5-1; no firm D call. The CDR3 runs 15 residues. V lost 1 base and J lost 3, with 13 bases in between. CDR1 SGHRS and CDR2 YFSETQ come from the germline V gene. In DNA form, the CDR3 reads TGCGCCAGCAGCTTGTCTGGCATACAACACTATGGCTACACCTTC. This encodes CASSLSGIQHYGYTF.

The table lists this clone with a count of one. The chain employs TRBV6-6 and TRBJ2-7; no firm D call. CDR1 and CDR2 from the germline V gene are MNHNY and SVGAGI (reference sequence). The CDR3 sequence is 14 residues long. Between the trimmed V and J ends, which lost 2 bases and 2 bases, there was a span of 10 bases. The CDR3: CASSYGILAYEQYF. For the CDR3, the DNA is TGTGCCAGCAGTTACGGCATCCTCGCCTACGAGCAGTACTTC.

This clone was recorded a few times. V gene TRBV2 combines with J gene TRBJ2-2; 7 bases match TRBD2. This CDR3 is 17 amino acids long. CDR1 and CDR2 (germline): SNHLY, FYNNEI. V lost 6 bases to trimming and J lost 4 bases; unmatched junction nucleotides: 14. CDR3 sequence reads: CASRGTNGPWGTGELFF. DNA of the CDR3: TGTGCCAGCAGGGGGACTAACGGGCCTTGGGGCACCGGGGAGCTGTTTTTT.

The genes are TRBV6-6 and TRBJ2-7; 8 nucleotides align to TRBD1. V shed 2 bases, J shed 7 bases, and the junction held 7 bases outside the gene matches. The CDR3 is 14 amino acids. From germline, CDR1 is MNHNY and CDR2 SVGAGI (reference sequence). The CDR3 reads CASSYEQGAREQYF. As DNA, the CDR3 is TGTGCCAGCAGTTACGAGCAGGGGGCAAGGGAGCAGTACTTC.

This clone has only a few counts. This chain connects TRBV28 to TRBJ2-1; D possibly corresponds to TRBD2 (8 bases). Germline CDR1 is MDHEN and CDR2 is SYDVKM. V lost 10 bases and J lost 5, with 18 bases in between. This CDR3 comprises 14 residues. As DNA, the CDR3 is TGTGCCACCAGGGGGACTAGGGGCCACAATGAGCAGTTCTTC. It encodes CATRGTRGHNEQFF.

The rearrangement joins TRBV7-2 to TRBJ2-1; 11 bases map to TRBD2. Germline V gene sequence: CDR1 SGHTA, CDR2 FQGNSA. The CDR3 totals 15 residues. V shed 0 bases and J 10 bases; nucleotides not matched to a gene: 5. Here the CDR3 DNA reads TGTGCCAGCAGCTTAGCACTAGCGGGAGTGGGGGAGCAGTTCTTC. Protein product: CASSLALAGVGEQFF.

V is TRBV5-1 and J is TRBJ2-1; 8 bases are a match to TRBD1. Germline CDR1 is SGHRS and CDR2 is YFSETQ. The trim removed 4 bases at V and 5 bases at J, leaving 5 bases unmatched. This CDR3 comprises 14 residues. The CDR3 coding sequence is TGCGCCAGCAGCATTGGGACAGGAAACAATGAGCAGTTCTTC. The encoded protein is CASSIGTGNNEQFF. The full variable domain, with the rest looked up from reference TRBV5-1 and TRBJ2-1, is KAGVTQTPRYLIKTRGQQVTLSCSPISGHRSVSWYQQTPGQGLQFLFEYFSETQRNKGNFPGRFSGRQFSNSRSEMNVSTLELGDSALYLCASSIGTGNNEQFFGPGTRLTVL.